The rows below give T cell receptor beta chains drawn from one sample of a study of a mutant IDH1 vaccine in newly diagnosed glioma. These receptors have no known antigen. Assay: immunoSEQ multiplex PCR; the TCRdb copy retains only in-frame clones and omits some. The sample contains over 50,000 clones, over 80% of which appear only once. This sample comprised PBMCs, obtained from a glioma patient whose treatment included an IDH1 peptide vaccine. The receptors derive from a woman in her thirties or forties with glioma. CDR3s include the opening cysteine and the closing phenylalanine or tryptophan. A D gene is named only where the DNA matches it firmly. Only part of the rows carry a size: once, few, many, or a class if the clone is expanded.

V gene	J gene	D gene	clone size	CDR3 DNA	CDR3 protein
TRBV5-1	TRBJ1-1	-	-	TGCGCCAGCAGCTCACAGGCCCTATGGACTGAAGCTTTCTTT	CASSSQALWTEAFF
TRBV28	TRBJ2-1	TRBD2	few	TGTGCCAGCAGTTCCTCGACTAGCGGGAGGCGCTATGAGCAGTTCTTC	CASSSSTSGRRYEQFF
TRBV28	TRBJ2-7	-	-	TGTGCCAACAGCAGGGGAGGGACCTACGAGCAGTACTTC	CANSRGGTYEQYF
TRBV5-6	TRBJ1-5	TRBD1	-	TGTGCCAGCAGCCCGGGCTGGGACAGGAGCAATCAGCCCCAGCATTTT	CASSPGWDRSNQPQHF
TRBV7-9	TRBJ2-3	TRBD2	few	TGTGCCAGCAGGGGGACTAGCGGAACCACAGATACGCAGTATTTT	CASRGTSGTTDTQYF
TRBV7-2	TRBJ1-1	-	-	TGTGCCAGCAGCGAACGCCGGGACGGAGGAGAAGCTTTCTTT	CASSERRDGGEAFF
TRBV5-1	TRBJ2-3	TRBD2	-	TGCGCCAGCGGCGACTCCAGCGGGAGCGCCACAGATACGCAGTATTTT	CASGDSSGSATDTQYF
TRBV19	TRBJ1-1	-	-	TGTGCCACCATTGACCCGGGGCGGTATACTGAAGCTTTCTTT	CATIDPGRYTEAFF
TRBV14	TRBJ2-3	-	-	TGTGCCAGCAGCCAAATTCAGGGCACAGATACGCAGTATTTT	CASSQIQGTDTQYF
TRBV7-9	TRBJ2-7	-	-	TGTGCCAGCAGCTTAGGTATCGACGAGCAGTACTTC	CASSLGIDEQYF
TRBV18	TRBJ1-5	-	-	TGTGCCAGCTCACCACTCCGGAACGACAATCAGCCCCAGCATTTT	CASSPLRNDNQPQHF
TRBV29-1	TRBJ2-3	-	-	TGCAGCGCTGGAAAGACAGGTGTCACAGATACGCAGTATTTT	CSAGKTGVTDTQYF
TRBV5-1	TRBJ2-3	TRBD1	-	TGCGCCAGCAGCTTGGTTCCGACAGGGCCCACAGATACGCAGTATTTT	CASSLVPTGPTDTQYF
TRBV5-1	TRBJ1-1	-	-	TGCGCCAGCAGCCCCCAACCGGGTCAGAACACTGAAGCTTTCTTT	CASSPQPGQNTEAFF
TRBV4-1	TRBJ2-4	TRBD2	-	TGCGCCAGCAGCCAAGAGGCCGGGAGGGTCAAAAACATTCAGTACTTC	CASSQEAGRVKNIQYF
TRBV5-5	TRBJ1-5	-	-	TGTGCCAGCAGCTCCGAGGGGGTACAGCCCCAGCATTTT	CASSSEGVQPQHF
TRBV6-6	TRBJ1-5	-	-	TGTGCCAGCAGTTCCATTACAGGGAGCAATCAGCCCCAGCATTTT	CASSSITGSNQPQHF
TRBV7-2	TRBJ2-5	-	-	TGTGCCAGCAGCTTAGGCCGCGTCCTACAAGAGACCCAGTACTTC	CASSLGRVLQETQYF
TRBV11-2	TRBJ2-3	TRBD2	-	TGTGCCAGCAGCTCCCAACTACGGACTAGCGGGATTAGCACAGATACGCAGTATTTT	CASSSQLRTSGISTDTQYF
TRBV6-7	TRBJ2-7	TRBD2	-	TGTGCCAGCAGTTACTCGGGGGAGGGTAGCGGGGCCGAGCAGTACTTC	CASSYSGEGSGAEQYF
TRBV30	TRBJ1-2	-	once	TGTGCCTGGAGTGTAGCGGGACACCCAGATCCTAACTATGGCTACACCTTC	CAWSVAGHPDPNYGYTF
TRBV11-2	TRBJ2-5	-	-	TGTGCCAGCAGCTATCGGGTGGGATCCCCGAGGGAGCAGTACTTC	CASSYRVGSPREQYF
TRBV27	TRBJ1-2	TRBD1	-	TGTGCCAGCAGTACCAGGACAGGGTCCAACTATGGCTACACCTTC	CASSTRTGSNYGYTF
TRBV19	TRBJ2-4	TRBD1	-	TGTGCCAGTAGTATGGGACAGGGGGCAAGGAACATTCAGTACTTC	CASSMGQGARNIQYF
TRBV5-1	TRBJ2-5	-	-	TGCGCCAGCAGCGTATACCAAGAGACCCAGTACTTC	CASSVYQETQYF
TRBV7-9	TRBJ2-1	TRBD2	-	TGTGCCAGCAGACGTAGGACGGGGGGGAGGTCTGGCAATGAGCAGTTCTTC	CASRRRTGGRSGNEQFF
TRBV19	TRBJ1-2	TRBD1	-	TGTGCCAGTAGTATGGTGCGGGACAGGCCCAGCTACACCTTC	CASSMVRDRPSYTF
TRBV7-8	TRBJ1-3	-	-	TGTGCCAGCAGCCGAGACCGTGGAAACACCATATATTTT	CASSRDRGNTIYF
TRBV5-6	TRBJ1-4	TRBD1	-	TGTGCCAGCAGCCCCGGGACAGGTGTCTCTACTGAAAAACTGTTTTTT	CASSPGTGVSTEKLFF
TRBV19	TRBJ1-1	-	few	TGTGCCAGTAGAGGGAACACTGAAGCTTTCTTT	CASRGNTEAFF
TRBV10-3	TRBJ2-1	-	-	TGTGCCACCGCATGGGGCAATGAGCAGTTCTTC	CATAWGNEQFF
TRBV5-4	TRBJ2-5	-	-	TGTGCCAGCAGCTTTAGAGTGGAAGAGACCCAGTACTTC	CASSFRVEETQYF
TRBV4-1	TRBJ2-1	-	-	TGCGCCAGCAGCCAAGACAGGGGAATAGGCTACAATGAGCAGTTCTTC	CASSQDRGIGYNEQFF
TRBV10-2	TRBJ2-1	-	-	TGCGCCAGCAAATACACTTGGAGTGAGCAGTTCTTC	CASKYTWSEQFF
TRBV29-1	TRBJ2-5	TRBD1	-	TGCAGCGTGGACAGGGTCCAAGAGACCCAGTACTTC	CSVDRVQETQYF
TRBV5-1	TRBJ1-2	-	once	TGCGCCAGCAGCTTGGGGGCAGGGGCGGACTATGGCTACACCTTC	CASSLGAGADYGYTF
TRBV27	TRBJ2-1	TRBD2	-	TGTGCCAGCCGATCTAGGCTAGCGGGAGTCAATGAGCAGTTCTTC	CASRSRLAGVNEQFF
TRBV18	TRBJ2-7	TRBD2	-	TGTGCCAGCTCACCATTTATAGCGGGGGGCTCCACCTACGAGCAGTACTTC	CASSPFIAGGSTYEQYF
TRBV4-1	TRBJ1-1	-	-	TGCGCCAGCAGCCAAGGTCAGACGGGGACTGAAGCTTTCTTT	CASSQGQTGTEAFF
TRBV7-9	TRBJ2-5	TRBD2	-	TGTGCCAGCAGCTTAGCGATAGCGGGGAGGGAGACCCAGTACTTC	CASSLAIAGRETQYF
TRBV5-4	TRBJ2-5	-	-	TGTGCCAGCAGCATCCGAGGGCAAGAGACCCAGTACTTC	CASSIRGQETQYF
TRBV2	TRBJ1-5	TRBD1	-	TGTGCCAGCAGTTCTAGAGGGGGACAGAGCAATCAGCCCCAGCATTTT	CASSSRGGQSNQPQHF
TRBV6-6	TRBJ2-7	TRBD2	-	TGTGCCAGCAGTTACGAAGCGGGGGGATCTTACGAGCAGTACTTC	CASSYEAGGSYEQYF
TRBV10-2	TRBJ1-5	TRBD1	-	TGCGCCAGCAGTGGACAGGGGAGCAATCAGCCCCAGCATTTT	CASSGQGSNQPQHF
TRBV11-3	TRBJ2-5	-	-	TGTGCCAGCAGCTTAGGCATGGCGGGGGCTGGGGAGACCCAGTACTTC	CASSLGMAGAGETQYF
TRBV10-3	TRBJ2-7	TRBD1	-	TGTGCCATCAGCCTGGGACAGTACTACGAGCAGTACTTC	CAISLGQYYEQYF
TRBV7-2	TRBJ2-5	TRBD1	-	TGTGCCAGCAGCCCTACAGGGGGTGAGACCCAGTACTTC	CASSPTGGETQYF
TRBV5-6	TRBJ1-4	-	-	TGTGCCAGCAGCCTACTGGCGCCGGCAACTAATGAAAAACTGTTTTTT	CASSLLAPATNEKLFF
TRBV7-9	TRBJ2-7	-	-	TGTGCCAGCAGCTCGCGGGCCTCCAGCGGCGAGCAGTACTTC	CASSSRASSGEQYF
TRBV7-2	TRBJ2-5	-	-	TGTGCCAGCAGCTTAGGTGGGGGGGCGTACCAAGAGACCCAGTACTTC	CASSLGGGAYQETQYF
TRBV4-1	TRBJ1-2	TRBD1	-	TGCGCCAGCAGCCAAGAGGGCAGGGGGCAGATTGGCTACACCTTC	CASSQEGRGQIGYTF
TRBV25-1	TRBJ2-7	-	-	TGTGCCAGCAGTGATCGAGAAAGGGGCTACGAGCAGTACTTC	CASSDRERGYEQYF
TRBV7-8	TRBJ1-1	-	-	TGTGCCAGCAGCTTAGTCGGGGGGAACACTGAAGCTTTCTTT	CASSLVGGNTEAFF
TRBV6-5	TRBJ1-6	-	-	TGTGCCAGCAGTTACGGGGGGAGCTCCTATAATTCACCCCTCCACTTT	CASSYGGSSYNSPLHF